The sequence of this T cell receptor beta chain was determined in a study of cytomegalovirus exposure and HLA in healthy donors. CDR3 length: 14 amino acids. V shed 6 bases and J shed 0 bases, with 9 bases lying between them. CDR1 SNHLY and CDR2 FYNNEI come from the germline V gene. Study observations and caveats: In all likelihood, a cluster of highly shared sequence variants was a sequencing artifact. When a later analysis compared HLA-associated TCR beta chains with equally common others, the HLA-associated chains turned out to be more clonally expanded and to have lower generation probabilities. Only CMV serostatus was available as immune exposure information. Data from an earlier analysis indicated that most TCR beta V segments were productive either about 87% or about 30% of the time.

Primers: 60 Vbeta forward and 13 Jbeta reverse. The data were produced by immunoSEQ multiplex PCR, yet TCRdb's version contains in-frame clones alone and is incomplete. The table shows 250,000 or so clones, with 85% to 95% occurring only once. Concerning this clone: Its antigen is as yet unknown.

The sequence was collected from a girl aged 2 to 10 in good health and CMV-seronegative. The specimen was PBMCs. This chain joins TRBV2 and TRBJ2-4; TRBD2 might be the D (6 bases). The CDR3 region is CASRGGAAKNIQYF. The CDR3, as DNA: TGTGCCAGCAGGGGGGGTGCAGCCAAAAACATTCAGTACTTC.